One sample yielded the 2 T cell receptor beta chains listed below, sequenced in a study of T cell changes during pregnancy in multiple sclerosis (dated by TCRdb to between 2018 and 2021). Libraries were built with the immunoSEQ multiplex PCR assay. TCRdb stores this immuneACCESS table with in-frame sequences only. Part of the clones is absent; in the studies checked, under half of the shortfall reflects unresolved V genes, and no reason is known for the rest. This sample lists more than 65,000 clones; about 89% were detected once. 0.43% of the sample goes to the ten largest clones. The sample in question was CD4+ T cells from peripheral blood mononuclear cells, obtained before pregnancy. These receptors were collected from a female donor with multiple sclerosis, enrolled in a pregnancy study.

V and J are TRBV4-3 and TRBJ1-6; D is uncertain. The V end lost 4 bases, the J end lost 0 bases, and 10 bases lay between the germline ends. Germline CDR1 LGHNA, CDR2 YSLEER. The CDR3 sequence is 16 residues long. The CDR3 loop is CASSLISSSYNSPLHF. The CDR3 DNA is TGCGCCAGCAGCCTGATCTCGAGCTCCTATAATTCACCCCTCCACTTT.

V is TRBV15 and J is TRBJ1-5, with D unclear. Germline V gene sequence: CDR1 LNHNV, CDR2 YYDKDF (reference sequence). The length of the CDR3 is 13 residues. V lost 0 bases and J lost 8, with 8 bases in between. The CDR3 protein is CATSRDGREPQHF. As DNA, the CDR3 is TGTGCCACCAGCAGAGACGGGAGGGAGCCCCAGCATTTT.